Below are 17 T cell receptor beta chains sequenced from a single sample in a study of cytomegalovirus exposure and HLA in healthy donors. PCR used 60 Vbeta primers and 13 Jbeta primers. Profiling relied on immunoSEQ multiplex PCR, and the TCRdb table lists in-frame clones only, not all of them. The sample has 100,000 to 150,000 clones, 83% seen once. The sequenced sample was PBMCs. The receptors shown here come from a girl aged 2 to 9 in good health and CMV-seronegative.

The rearrangement uses TRBV6-5 and TRBJ1-2, with a possible D match to TRBD1 (6 bases). The germline gives CDR1 MNHEY, CDR2 SVGAGI. The CDR3 totals 13 residues. V dropped 5 bases and J dropped 2 bases, with 9 bases sitting between them. The CDR3, as DNA: TGTGCCAGCAGTCAGGGACAAAACTATGGCTACACCTTC. This translates into CASSQGQNYGYTF.

There are a few counts of this clone. The rearrangement uses TRBV19 and TRBJ1-1; D not certain. The ends were cut back, 3 bases at V and 6 bases at J, with 14 bases in the middle. The CDR3 runs 14 residues. From germline, CDR1 is LNHDA and CDR2 SQIVND (reference sequence). The CDR3 DNA follows: TGTGCCAGTAGTATGACGGGGTCCTCCCCTGAAGCTTTCTTT. This encodes CASSMTGSSPEAFF.

The CDR3 here is CAWLRGREQYF. Here the CDR3 DNA reads TGTGCCTGGTTGCGGGGCCGGGAGCAGTATTTT. The genes are TRBV30 and TRBJ2-3; a weak D match, TRBD2 (6 bases). Germline V lookup: CDR1 GTSNPN, CDR2 SVGIG (reference sequence). Trimming cost V 5 bases and J 11 bases, with 14 bases left between them. CDR3 length: 11 amino acids.

V and J are TRBV9 and TRBJ2-2; perhaps TRBD2 as D (5 bases). CDR1 is SGDLS and CDR2 is YYNGEE in the germline V gene. The length of the CDR3 is 14 residues. The V and J ends lost 5 bases and 0 bases respectively, with 8 bases between them. This CDR3 is CASRGAPNTGELFF. In DNA, the CDR3 is TGTGCCAGCAGGGGAGCGCCGAACACCGGGGAGCTGTTTTTT.

Written as DNA, the CDR3 is TGTGCCTGGAGTATACAGGGGCCCCAGCATTTT. Translating it yields CAWSIQGPQHF. The gene calls are TRBV30 and TRBJ1-5; a possible D gene is TRBD1 (6 bases). The V end lost 2 bases, the J end lost 9 bases, and 8 bases lay between the germline ends. The CDR3 runs 11 residues. Per germline, CDR1 GTSNPN and CDR2 SVGIG (reference sequence). Combining the CDR3 with reference TRBV30 and TRBJ1-5 gives the whole variable domain SQTIHQWPATLVQPVGSPLSLECTVEGTSNPNLYWYRQAAGRGLQLLFYSVGIGQISSEVPQNLSASRPQDRQFILSSKKLLLSDSGFYLCAWSIQGPQHFGDGTRLSIL.

The rearrangement links TRBV6-6 to TRBJ1-2; a possible D gene is TRBD1 (6 bases). V was trimmed by 2 bases and J by 2 bases, leaving 12 bases between them. CDR1 is MNHNY and CDR2 is SVGAGI in the germline V gene (reference sequence). The CDR3 totals 15 residues. CDR3 sequence (DNA): TGTGCCAGCAGTTACGGCCCAGGGGCCAACTATGGCTACACCTTC. Its translation: CASSYGPGANYGYTF.

V is TRBV5-6 and J is TRBJ2-5; 9 bases agree with TRBD1. The closer fit of TRBJ2-7 to the DNA end suggests the J call may be wrong. The CDR3 is 14 amino acids. Germline CDR1 is SGHDT and CDR2 is YYEEEE. The CDR3 nucleotides are TGTGCCAGCAGCTTTTGGGACAGGGCCCACGAGCAGTACTTC. It specifies CASSFWDRAHEQYF.

In DNA form, the CDR3 reads TGCGCCAGCGAAATGACAGTGGCACTTAGCACAGATACGCAGTATTTT. Its translation is CASEMTVALSTDTQYF. The chain links TRBV4-3 to TRBJ2-3; TRBD1 might be the D (5 bases). From germline, CDR1 is LGHNA and CDR2 YSLEER. V lost 8 bases and J 0 bases, leaving 18 bases between the germline ends. This CDR3 is built from 16 residues.

The rearrangement links TRBV27 to TRBJ2-7; D might be TRBD2 (5 bases). Germline V gene sequence: CDR1 MNHEY, CDR2 SMNVEV (reference sequence). The ends were cut back, 2 bases at V and 5 bases at J, with 13 bases in the middle. The CDR3 extends over 14 amino acids. CDR3 amino acids: CASSLRGSSDEQYF. DNA of the CDR3: TGTGCCAGCAGTTTAAGAGGGTCGTCGGACGAGCAGTACTTC.

The J gene is TRBJ1-1, the V gene TRBV5-1; TRBD1 matches at 7 bases. This CDR3 is 15 amino acids long. V shed 5 bases and J 3 bases; nucleotides not matched to a gene: 10. Germline lookup yields CDR1 SGHRS and CDR2 YFSETQ. The CDR3 is CASRSRQGGDTEAFF. In nucleotides, the CDR3 is TGCGCCAGCAGGTCCAGACAGGGAGGAGACACTGAAGCTTTCTTT.

This sequence joins TRBV6-1 and TRBJ1-1, with D uncertain. The V end lost 2 bases, the J end lost 1 base, and 5 bases lay between the germline ends. The CDR3 is 13 residues long. The germline V gene has CDR1 MNHNS and CDR2 SASEGT. This CDR3 reads CASSEYWNTEAFF. The CDR3 region has the DNA TGTGCCAGCAGTGAATACTGGAACACTGAAGCTTTCTTT.

A few counts support this clone. The chain combines TRBV9 with TRBJ1-3; 8 nucleotides match TRBD1. Germline trimming cut 0 bases from V and 7 bases from J; bases unmatched to any gene: 9. Germline V gene lookup returns CDR1 SGDLS and CDR2 YYNGEE. CDR3 length: 16 amino acids. CDR3 region: CASSVAPGGEDNTIYF. CDR3 nucleotides: TGTGCCAGCAGCGTAGCGCCAGGGGGCGAAGACAACACCATATATTTT. Together with reference TRBV9 and TRBJ1-3, the CDR3 gives the full variable domain: DSGVTQTPKHLITATGQRVTLRCSPRSGDLSVYWYQQSLDQGLQFLIQYYNGEERAKGNILERFSAQQFPDLHSELNLSSLELGDSALYFCASSVAPGGEDNTIYFGEGSWLTVV.

A word on this clone: An end of the junction does not agree with germline; a read error may underlie this. The chain carries TRBV7-7 and TRBJ2-5; 7 bases line up with TRBD1. The CDR3 spans 14 residues. Germline lookup yields CDR1 SSHAT and CDR2 FNYEAQ (reference sequence). The CDR3: CASSLAGGRETQYF. CDR3 sequence (DNA): TGTGCTAGCAGCTTAGCAGGGGGTCGAGAGACCCAGTACTTC.

The rearrangement joins TRBV27 to TRBJ2-3; 11 nucleotides align to TRBD2. Losses at the gene ends were 5 bases for V and 5 bases for J; bases not matched to a gene: 6. The CDR3 is 15 residues long. Per germline, CDR1 MNHEY and CDR2 SMNVEV (reference sequence). Here the CDR3 reads CASSNLGLAGDTQYF. CDR3 nucleotide sequence: TGTGCCAGCAGTAACCTCGGACTAGCGGGAGATACGCAGTATTTT.

The rearrangement links TRBV19 to TRBJ2-3; TRBD2 matches 13 bases. This CDR3 has 18 amino acids. With V trimmed by 5 bases and J by 5 bases, 13 bases remained unmatched. Germline CDR1 LNHDA, CDR2 SQIVND (reference sequence). CDR3 coding DNA: TGTGCCAGTAGTCGACCTTGGACTAGCGGGAGCGGTAGAGATACGCAGTATTTT. Translated: CASSRPWTSGSGRDTQYF.

This chain joins TRBV5-1 and TRBJ2-1, with 8 nucleotides matching TRBD1. With 4 bases clipped from V and 4 bases from J, the junction kept 4 bases outside the gene matches. CDR3 length: 14 residues. CDR1 and CDR2 from the germline V gene are SGHRS and YFSETQ. In nucleotides, the CDR3 is TGCGCCAGCAGCGTAGGGACAGGTTACAATGAGCAGTTCTTC. It specifies CASSVGTGYNEQFF.

Only a few counts were recorded for this clone. The chain recombines TRBV5-1 with TRBJ1-1; 8 bases align to TRBD1. Germline CDR1 SGHRS, CDR2 YFSETQ. CDR3 size: 16 residues. With 3 bases clipped from V and 4 bases from J, the junction kept 11 bases outside the gene matches. This CDR3 reads CASSSERTGRVTEAFF. CDR3 DNA sequence: TGCGCCAGCAGCTCAGAACGGACAGGGAGGGTCACTGAAGCTTTCTTT.